A selection of T cell receptor beta chains follows, all from one sample in a study of shared clonotypes between healthy human individuals. Only in-frame clones appear in the TCRdb table, and some are missing; sequencing was by immunoSEQ multiplex PCR. The repertoire consists of 760,000 or so clones, with 95% to 97% occurring once and the leading ten covering about 0.22%. The sequenced sample was naive CD8+ T cells sorted from blood. These receptor sequences come from a man aged 25 to 45 in good health. Each CDR3 is given with its conserved first and last residue. The order of the fields is clone size, J gene, V gene, CDR3 length, D gene, CDR3 DNA, CDR3 protein. A D gene is named only where the DNA matches it firmly. A row's size may be missing; if present it is once, few, many or a size class.

>NA|TRBJ1-2|TRBV9|14|NA
TGTGCCAGCAGCGACGGGGGGCTGAACTATGGCTACACCTTC
CASSDGGLNYGYTF
>NA|TRBJ1-2|TRBV7-9|19|NA
TGTGCCAGCAGCTCAGGACGGCTAGGACCTTCGATACCCAGCTATGGCTACACCTTC
CASSSGRLGPSIPSYGYTF
>NA|TRBJ1-5|TRBV2|15|NA
TGTGCCAGCAGATTAGACGGGACAAGCAATCAGCCCCAGCATTTT
CASRLDGTSNQPQHF
>NA|TRBJ2-1|TRBV4-3|15|NA
TGCGCCAGCAGCCAAGTCGTGGGAGTAGTAAATGAGCAGTTCTTC
CASSQVVGVVNEQFF
>NA|TRBJ1-1|TRBV11-1|14|NA
TGTGCCAGCAGCTTAAGTCAGGGGTGGACTGAAGCTTTCTTT
CASSLSQGWTEAFF
>NA|TRBJ2-3|TRBV5-4|12|NA
TGTGCCAGCAGCTTGGTGCCAGATACGCAGTATTTT
CASSLVPDTQYF
>NA|TRBJ2-1|TRBV5-4|14|TRBD2
TGTGCCAGCAACTTGGGGCGGGAGAGGAATGAGCAGTTCTTC
CASNLGRERNEQFF
>NA|TRBJ2-1|TRBV27|16|TRBD2
TGTGCCAGCAGGATAACTAGCGGGCCGAGGCGGAATGAGCAGTTCTTC
CASRITSGPRRNEQFF
>NA|TRBJ2-5|TRBV9|15|NA
TGTGCCAGCAGCGTAGCAGAGGCGCGCGGGGAGACCCAGTACTTC
CASSVAEARGETQYF
>NA|TRBJ1-4|TRBV4-1|16|NA
TGCGCCAGCAGCCAAGTTGGGGGGACAACTAATGAAAAACTGTTTTTT
CASSQVGGTTNEKLFF
>once|TRBJ2-1|TRBV4-1|17|TRBD1
TGCGCCAGCAGCCAAGTCTCCCGGGACAGAAGATCCCATGAGCAGTTCTTC
CASSQVSRDRRSHEQFF
>NA|TRBJ2-1|TRBV2|17|TRBD2
TGTGCCAGCAGTGAGTTTGGGACTAGCGGAGGATACAATGAGCAGTTCTTC
CASSEFGTSGGYNEQFF
>NA|TRBJ2-7|TRBV7-9|14|NA
TGTGCCAGCAGCTCTCCAGGACAGCGCGACGAGCAGTACTTC
CASSSPGQRDEQYF
>NA|TRBJ2-3|TRBV7-9|12|NA
TGTGCCAGCAGCTCGAGGGGGGATACGCAGTATTTT
CASSSRGDTQYF
>NA|TRBJ1-2|TRBV29-1|15|NA
TGCAGCGTGGAGGCGACAGGAATACTATGGTTCTGCTACACCTTC
CSVEATGILWFCYTF
>NA|TRBJ2-7|TRBV7-2|16|NA
TGTGCCAGCAGCTTAGTCCGATGGGGGGCTGATTACGAGCAGTACTTC
CASSLVRWGADYEQYF
>NA|TRBJ1-1|TRBV5-5|14|NA
TGTGCCAGCAGCCCACAGGGTCTGAACACTGAAGCTTTCTTT
CASSPQGLNTEAFF
>once|TRBJ2-7|TRBV10-3|17|TRBD2
TGTGCCGTAGCAGAGGGACTAGCGGGAGATTTTGGGGACGAGCAGTACTTC
CAVAEGLAGDFGDEQYF
>NA|TRBJ1-2|TRBV4-1|15|NA
TGCGCCAGCAGCCAAGAAAGGGAACTGGGCTATGGCTACACCTTC
CASSQERELGYGYTF
>NA|TRBJ1-5|TRBV10-1|12|NA
TGCGCCAGCAGTGAGGGGTCTCAGCCCCAGCATTTT
CASSEGSQPQHF
>NA|TRBJ2-1|TRBV9|13|NA
TGTGCCAGCACCCCCGATGGGCCCCATGAGCAGTTCTTC
CASTPDGPHEQFF
>NA|TRBJ1-2|TRBV5-5|14|NA
TGTGCCAGCAGCTTGGAGCTGGGGTTCTATGGCTACACCTTC
CASSLELGFYGYTF
>NA|TRBJ2-7|TRBV14|17|TRBD1
TGTGCCAGCAGCCAAGTCGGTCAGGGGGACAGGGGCCTCGAGCAGTACTTC
CASSQVGQGDRGLEQYF
>NA|TRBJ2-1|TRBV5-4|14|TRBD2
TGTGCCAGCAGCTTCGGGGGAGGGCCGGGTGAGCAGTTCTTC
CASSFGGGPGEQFF
>NA|TRBJ2-1|TRBV10-1|18|NA
TGCGCCAGCAGTGAGGGTTGGGGCGGCCGCAGCTCCTACAATGAGCAGTTCTTC
CASSEGWGGRSSYNEQFF
>NA|TRBJ2-3|TRBV18|14|NA
TGTGCCAGCTCACCAAGTCCGGGCTCAGATACGCAGTATTTT
CASSPSPGSDTQYF
>NA|TRBJ2-1|TRBV7-9|15|TRBD2
TGTGCCAGCAGCGCAACCGGGACTATCTACAATGAGCAGTTCTTC
CASSATGTIYNEQFF
>NA|TRBJ2-2|TRBV25-1|13|NA
TGTGCCAGCATTGCAGCGAACACCGGGGAGCTGTTTTTT
CASIAANTGELFF
>NA|TRBJ2-2|TRBV11-3|14|NA
TGTGCCAGCAGCTTAGATCGAGGAGGTGGGGAGCTGTTTTTT
CASSLDRGGGELFF
>NA|TRBJ2-1|TRBV4-1|15|TRBD2
TGCGCCAGCAGCCAGGCCGGGACTAGGCGCCATGAGCAGTTCTTC
CASSQAGTRRHEQFF
>NA|TRBJ2-7|TRBV5-5|12|NA
TGTGCCAGCAGCCAGCTGGGCGGCGAGCAGTACTTC
CASSQLGGEQYF
>NA|TRBJ1-4|TRBV5-1|14|NA
TGCGCCAGCAGTCACCTCAGCCTCAATGAGAAACTGTTTTTT
CASSHLSLNEKLFF
>NA|TRBJ2-1|TRBV27|16|TRBD2
TGTGCCAGCACCCCCGGGGCTAGCGGGAGTTACAATGAGCAGTTCTTC
CASTPGASGSYNEQFF
>NA|TRBJ1-1|TRBV11-2|18|NA
TGTGCCAGCAGCTTAATCCAAACGAGACACGTTGTGAACACTGAAGCTTTCTTT
CASSLIQTRHVVNTEAFF
>NA|TRBJ2-2|TRBV5-6|13|NA
TGTGCCAGCAGCTGGGGGAACACCGGGGAGCTGTTTTTT
CASSWGNTGELFF
>NA|TRBJ2-2|TRBV28|17|NA
TGTGCCAGCAGTTCAAGAAAATCTCTAGGGAAACCCGGGGAGCTGTTTTTT
CASSSRKSLGKPGELFF
>NA|TRBJ1-1|TRBV28|14|NA
TGTGCCAGCAGCCCAGACCCTGGGGACACTGAAGCTTTCTTT
CASSPDPGDTEAFF